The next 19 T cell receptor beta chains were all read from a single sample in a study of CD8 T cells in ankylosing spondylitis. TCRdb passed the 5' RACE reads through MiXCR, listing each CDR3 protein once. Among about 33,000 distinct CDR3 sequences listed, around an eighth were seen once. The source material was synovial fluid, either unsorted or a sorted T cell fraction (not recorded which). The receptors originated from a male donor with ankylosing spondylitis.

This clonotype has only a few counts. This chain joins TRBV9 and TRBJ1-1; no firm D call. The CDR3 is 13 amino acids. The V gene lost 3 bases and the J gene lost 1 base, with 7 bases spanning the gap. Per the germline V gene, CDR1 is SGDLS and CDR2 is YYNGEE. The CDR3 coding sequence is TGTGCCAGCAGCGACCGGCCGAACACTGAAGCTTTCTTT. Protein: CASSDRPNTEAFF.

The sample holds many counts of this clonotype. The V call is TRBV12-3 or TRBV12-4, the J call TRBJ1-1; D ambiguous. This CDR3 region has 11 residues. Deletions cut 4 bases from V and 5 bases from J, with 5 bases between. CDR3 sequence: CASSWGTEAFF. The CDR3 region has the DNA TGTGCCAGCAGTTGGGGAACTGAAGCTTTCTTT.

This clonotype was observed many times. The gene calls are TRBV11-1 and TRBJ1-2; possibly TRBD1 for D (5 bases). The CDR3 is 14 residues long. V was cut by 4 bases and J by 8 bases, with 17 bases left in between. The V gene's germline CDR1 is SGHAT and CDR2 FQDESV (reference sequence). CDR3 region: CASSSVLTDLGYTF. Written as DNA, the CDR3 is TGTGCCAGCAGCTCCGTTTTGACAGACCTCGGCTACACCTTC.

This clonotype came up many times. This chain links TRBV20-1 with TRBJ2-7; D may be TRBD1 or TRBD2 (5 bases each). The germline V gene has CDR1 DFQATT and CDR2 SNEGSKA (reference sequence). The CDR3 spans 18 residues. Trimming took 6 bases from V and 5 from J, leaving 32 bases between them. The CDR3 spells CSATLLSGTGSSPHEQYF. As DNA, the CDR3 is TGCAGTGCCACTTTATTATCCGGGACGGGTTCAAGCCCCCACGAGCAGTACTTC.

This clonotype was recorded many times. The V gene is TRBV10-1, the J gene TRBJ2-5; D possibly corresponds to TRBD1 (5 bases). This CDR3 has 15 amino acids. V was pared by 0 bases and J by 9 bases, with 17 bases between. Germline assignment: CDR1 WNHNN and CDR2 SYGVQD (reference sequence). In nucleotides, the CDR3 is TGCGCCAGCAGTGAGTCCGGGCAGGGAAAGGCGGCCCAGTACTTC. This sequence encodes CASSESGQGKAAQYF.

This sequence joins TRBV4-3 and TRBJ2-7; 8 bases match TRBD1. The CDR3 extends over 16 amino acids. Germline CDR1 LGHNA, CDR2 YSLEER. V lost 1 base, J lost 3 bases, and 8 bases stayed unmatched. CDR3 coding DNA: TGCGCCAGCAGCCAAGGGAAATGGGACAGGATCTACGAGCAGTACTTC. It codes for CASSQGKWDRIYEQYF.

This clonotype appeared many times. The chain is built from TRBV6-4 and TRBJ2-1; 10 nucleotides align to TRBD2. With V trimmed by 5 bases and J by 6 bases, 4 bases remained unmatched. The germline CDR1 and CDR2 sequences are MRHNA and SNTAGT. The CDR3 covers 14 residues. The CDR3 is CASSSGRAGNEQFF. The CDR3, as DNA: TGTGCCAGCAGTAGCGGGAGGGCCGGCAATGAGCAGTTCTTC.

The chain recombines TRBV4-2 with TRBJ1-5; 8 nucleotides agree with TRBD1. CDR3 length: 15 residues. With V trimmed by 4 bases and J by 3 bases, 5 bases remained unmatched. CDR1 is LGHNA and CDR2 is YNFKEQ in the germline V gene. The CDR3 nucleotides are TGTGCCAGCAGCCGGGCGACAGGGGACAATCAGCCCCAGCATTTT. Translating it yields CASSRATGDNQPQHF.

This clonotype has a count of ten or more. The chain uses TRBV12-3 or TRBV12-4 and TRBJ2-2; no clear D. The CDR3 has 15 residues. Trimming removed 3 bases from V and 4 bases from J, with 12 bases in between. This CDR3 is CASSFPGSVTGELFF. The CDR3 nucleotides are TGTGCCAGCAGTTTCCCAGGCTCAGTCACCGGGGAGCTGTTTTTT.

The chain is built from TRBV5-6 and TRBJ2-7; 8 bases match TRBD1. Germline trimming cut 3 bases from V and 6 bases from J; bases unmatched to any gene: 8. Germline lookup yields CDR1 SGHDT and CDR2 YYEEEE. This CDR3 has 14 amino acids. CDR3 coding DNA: TGTGCCAGCAGCTCAAGGACAGGGCAAGTCGAGCAGTACTTC. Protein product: CASSSRTGQVEQYF.

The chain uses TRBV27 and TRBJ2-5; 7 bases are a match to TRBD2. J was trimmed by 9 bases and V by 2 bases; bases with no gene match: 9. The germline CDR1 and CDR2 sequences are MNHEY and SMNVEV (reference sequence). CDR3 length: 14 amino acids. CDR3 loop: CASSLGRGSRSQYF. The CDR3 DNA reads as TGTGCCAGCAGTTTAGGGCGGGGGAGTCGATCCCAGTACTTC.

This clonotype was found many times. The CDR3 reads CASAENYGYTF. The CDR3 nucleotides are TGCGCCAGCGCCGAGAACTATGGCTACACCTTC. The rearrangement links TRBV10-2 to TRBJ1-2; D call uncertain. V dropped 8 bases and J dropped 2 bases, with 6 bases sitting between them. Germline V lookup: CDR1 WSHSY, CDR2 SAAADI. There are 11 residues in the CDR3.

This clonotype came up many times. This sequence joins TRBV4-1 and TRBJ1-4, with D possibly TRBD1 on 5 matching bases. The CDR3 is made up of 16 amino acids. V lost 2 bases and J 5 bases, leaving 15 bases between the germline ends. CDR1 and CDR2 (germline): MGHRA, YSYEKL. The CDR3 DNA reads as TGCGCCAGCAGCCAAACAATTCGGGACCAGAATGAAAAACTGTTTTTT. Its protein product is CASSQTIRDQNEKLFF.

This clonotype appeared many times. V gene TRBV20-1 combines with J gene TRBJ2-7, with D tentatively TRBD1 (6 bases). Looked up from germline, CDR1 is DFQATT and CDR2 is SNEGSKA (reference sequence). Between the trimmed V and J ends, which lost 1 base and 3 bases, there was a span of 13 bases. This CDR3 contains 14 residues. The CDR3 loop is CSARGRTDIYEQYF. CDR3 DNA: TGCAGTGCTAGAGGAAGGACAGATATCTACGAGCAGTACTTC.

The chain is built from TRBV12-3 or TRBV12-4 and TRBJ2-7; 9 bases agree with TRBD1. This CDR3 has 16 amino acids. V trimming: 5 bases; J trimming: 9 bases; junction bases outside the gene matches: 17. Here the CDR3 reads CASSGDWDRETWGQYF. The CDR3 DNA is TGTGCCAGCAGTGGAGACTGGGACAGGGAAACATGGGGGCAGTACTTC.

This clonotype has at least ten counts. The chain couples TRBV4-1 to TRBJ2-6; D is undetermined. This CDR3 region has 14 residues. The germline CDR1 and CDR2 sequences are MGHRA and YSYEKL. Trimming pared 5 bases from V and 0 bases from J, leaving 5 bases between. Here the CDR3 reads CASSYSSGANVLTF. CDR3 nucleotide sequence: TGCGCCAGCAGCTATAGCTCTGGGGCCAACGTCCTGACTTTC.

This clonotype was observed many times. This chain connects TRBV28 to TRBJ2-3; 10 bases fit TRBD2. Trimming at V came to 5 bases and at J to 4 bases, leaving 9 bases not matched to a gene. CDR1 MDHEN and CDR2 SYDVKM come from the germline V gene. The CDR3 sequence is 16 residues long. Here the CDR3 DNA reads TGTGCCAGCAGTAGCGGGAGGGCCCGAGTACCAGATACGCAGTATTTT. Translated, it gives CASSSGRARVPDTQYF.

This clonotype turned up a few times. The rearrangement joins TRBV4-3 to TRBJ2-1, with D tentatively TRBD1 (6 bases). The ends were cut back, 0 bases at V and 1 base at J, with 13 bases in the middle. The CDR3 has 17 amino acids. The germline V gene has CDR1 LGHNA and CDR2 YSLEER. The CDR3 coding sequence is TGCGCCAGCAGCCAAGAAGTTGAGAGGGGGTCCTACAATGAGCAGTTCTTC. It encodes CASSQEVERGSYNEQFF.

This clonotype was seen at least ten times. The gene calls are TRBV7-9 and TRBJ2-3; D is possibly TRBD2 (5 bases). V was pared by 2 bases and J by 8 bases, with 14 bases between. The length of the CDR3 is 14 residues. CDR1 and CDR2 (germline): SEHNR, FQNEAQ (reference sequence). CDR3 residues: CASSLSLRLTTQYF. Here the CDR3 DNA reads TGTGCCAGCAGCTTATCACTCCGACTAACTACGCAGTATTTT.